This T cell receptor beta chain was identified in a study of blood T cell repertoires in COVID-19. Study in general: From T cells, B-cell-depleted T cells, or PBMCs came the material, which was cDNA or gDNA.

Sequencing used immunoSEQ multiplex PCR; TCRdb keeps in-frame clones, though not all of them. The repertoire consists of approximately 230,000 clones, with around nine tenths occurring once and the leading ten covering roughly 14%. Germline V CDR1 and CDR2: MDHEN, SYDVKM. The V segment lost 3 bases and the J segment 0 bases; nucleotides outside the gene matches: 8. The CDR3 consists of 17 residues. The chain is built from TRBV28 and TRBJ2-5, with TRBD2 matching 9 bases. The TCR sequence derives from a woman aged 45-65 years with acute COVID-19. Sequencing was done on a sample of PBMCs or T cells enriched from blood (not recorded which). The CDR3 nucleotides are TGTGCCAGCAGTTTGCCTAGCGGGACTACGTACCAAGAGACCCAGTACTTC. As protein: CASSLPSGTTYQETQYF.